This TCR beta chain comes out of a study of STAT3 mutations in large granular lymphocyte leukemia. Study-wide results and caveats: At least one immunodominant TCR beta clonotype appeared in every T-cell large granular lymphocyte leukemia patient. Some patients had dominant TCR clones larger than their STAT3 mutant burden.

Trimming at V came to 1 base and at J to 6 bases, leaving 13 bases not matched to a gene. The CDR3 runs 17 residues. CDR1 and CDR2 (germline): SGHRS, YFSETQ. Sequencing was performed with immunoSEQ multiplex PCR; in TCRdb, only in-frame clones are kept and a portion is missing. The table lists over 30,000 clones, around 87% of them singletons. About this clone itself: Its target is unknown.

This TCR was sampled from a man between 60 and 70 years old with T-cell large granular lymphocyte leukemia. Some clones in this sample may be carry-over from other donors' samples. The sample taken for sequencing was peripheral blood mononuclear cells. The genes are TRBV5-1 and TRBJ2-3; TRBD2 matches at 8 bases. The CDR3 DNA is TGCGCCAGCAGCTTGATTCCGGGAGGGCCTCCCGACGATACGCAGTATTTT. It specifies CASSLIPGGPPDDTQYF.